This T cell receptor beta chain was captured by sequencing in a study of human T cells and chemical hapten exposure. On the study more broadly: Epicutaneous patch tests delivered 0.01% DPC to the upper back, with evaluation at 6 days. Per-sample TCR yield variation was attributed mainly to small pooled library volume differences. Study-level findings and limits: Expanded TCRs were compared with controls, and the expanded TCRs formed significantly more large CDR3 similarity clusters.

Of note for this clonotype: What it binds is unknown.

The time point was: patch test 1, 2 weeks after DPC sensitization. Treatment specified: therapeutic diphenylcyclopropenone sensitization with weekly scalp DPC. This CDR3 spans 11 amino acids. Per germline, CDR1 MNHEY and CDR2 SVGEGT. Trimming pared 11 bases from V and 3 bases from J, leaving 11 bases between. For the library, individual cDNA molecules each received unique molecular identifiers. TCRdb re-derived calls from the RACE reads in MiXCR, one entry per CDR3 protein. Of more than 65,000 distinct CDR3 sequences listed, approximately 35% are singletons. The chain joins TRBV6-2 or TRBV6-3 to TRBJ2-7; D unclear. This specimen was whole blood, taken in connection with sensitization to the hapten diphenylcyclopropenone (DPC). This receptor was identified in a man in his forties with alopecia areata. Some clones in this sample may be carry-over from other donors' samples. CDR3 in amino acids: CAVGPFYEQYF. The DNA for the CDR3 is TGTGCCGTTGGTCCCTTCTACGAGCAGTACTTC.